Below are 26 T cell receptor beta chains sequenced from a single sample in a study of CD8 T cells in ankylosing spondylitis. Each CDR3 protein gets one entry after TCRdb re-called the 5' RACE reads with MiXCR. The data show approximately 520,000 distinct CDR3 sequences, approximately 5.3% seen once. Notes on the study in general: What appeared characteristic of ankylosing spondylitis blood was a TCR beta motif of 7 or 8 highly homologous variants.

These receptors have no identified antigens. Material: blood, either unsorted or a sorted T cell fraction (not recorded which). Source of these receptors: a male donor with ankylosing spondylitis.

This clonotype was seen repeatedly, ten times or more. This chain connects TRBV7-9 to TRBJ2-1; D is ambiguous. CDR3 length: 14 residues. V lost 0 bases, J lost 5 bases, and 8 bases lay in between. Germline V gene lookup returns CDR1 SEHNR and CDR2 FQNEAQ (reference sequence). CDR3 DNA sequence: TGTGCCAGCAGCTTAGCGTACAGCCACAATGAGCAGTTCTTC. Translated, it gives CASSLAYSHNEQFF.

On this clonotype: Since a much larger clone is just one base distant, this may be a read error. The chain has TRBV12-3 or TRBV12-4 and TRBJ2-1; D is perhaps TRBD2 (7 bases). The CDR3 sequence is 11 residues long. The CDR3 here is CASSLGGAMLF. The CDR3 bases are TGTGCCAGCAGCCTTGGGGGGGCAATGCTCTTC.

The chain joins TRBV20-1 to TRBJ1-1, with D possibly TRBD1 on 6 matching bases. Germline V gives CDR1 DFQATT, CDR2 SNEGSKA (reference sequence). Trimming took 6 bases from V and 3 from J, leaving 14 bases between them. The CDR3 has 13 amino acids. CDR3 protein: CSASTGFDTEAFF. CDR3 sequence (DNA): TGCAGTGCGAGCACAGGGTTCGACACTGAAGCTTTCTTT.

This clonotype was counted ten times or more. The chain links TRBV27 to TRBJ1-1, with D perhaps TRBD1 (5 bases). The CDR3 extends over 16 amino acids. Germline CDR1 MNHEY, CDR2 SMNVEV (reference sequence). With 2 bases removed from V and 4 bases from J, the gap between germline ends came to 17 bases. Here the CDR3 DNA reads TGTGCCAGCAGTTTAAGAGGTGGGGCGCCGGTCACTGAAGCTTTCTTT. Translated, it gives CASSLRGGAPVTEAFF.

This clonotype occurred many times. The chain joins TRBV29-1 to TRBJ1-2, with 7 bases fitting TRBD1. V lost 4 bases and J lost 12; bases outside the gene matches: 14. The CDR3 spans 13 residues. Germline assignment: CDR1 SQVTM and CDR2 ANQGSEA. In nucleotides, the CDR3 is TGCAGCGTTGGGGGGACTCGGGAGGGGGCCCACACCTTC. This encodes CSVGGTREGAHTF.

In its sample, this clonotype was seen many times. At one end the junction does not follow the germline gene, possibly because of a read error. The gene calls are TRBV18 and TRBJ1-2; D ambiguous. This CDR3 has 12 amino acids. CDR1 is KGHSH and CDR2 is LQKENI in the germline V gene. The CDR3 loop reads CASSPSVGYRDF. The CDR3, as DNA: TGTGCCAGCTCACCCTCAGTGGGGTATAGGGACTTC.

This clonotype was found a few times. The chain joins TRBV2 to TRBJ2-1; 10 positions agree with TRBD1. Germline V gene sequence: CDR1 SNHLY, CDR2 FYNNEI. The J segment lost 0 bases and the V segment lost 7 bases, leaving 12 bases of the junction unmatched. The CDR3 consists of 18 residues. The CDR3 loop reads CASNPGTGAMSSYNEQFF. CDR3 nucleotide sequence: TGTGCCAGCAATCCCGGGACAGGGGCCATGAGCTCCTACAATGAGCAGTTCTTC.

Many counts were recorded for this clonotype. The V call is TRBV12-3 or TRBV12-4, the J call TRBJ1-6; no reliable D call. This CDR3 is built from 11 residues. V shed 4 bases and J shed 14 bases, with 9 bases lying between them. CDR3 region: CASSSGPALHF. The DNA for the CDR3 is TGTGCCAGCAGTTCCGGACCGGCCCTCCACTTT.

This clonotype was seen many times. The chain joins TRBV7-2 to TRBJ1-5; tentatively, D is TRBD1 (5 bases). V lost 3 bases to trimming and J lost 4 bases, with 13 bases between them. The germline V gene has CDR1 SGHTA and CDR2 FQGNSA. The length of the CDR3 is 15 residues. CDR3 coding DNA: TGTGCCAGCAGCTTGGGGAAGGGGTTTAATCAGCCCCAGCATTTT. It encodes CASSLGKGFNQPQHF.

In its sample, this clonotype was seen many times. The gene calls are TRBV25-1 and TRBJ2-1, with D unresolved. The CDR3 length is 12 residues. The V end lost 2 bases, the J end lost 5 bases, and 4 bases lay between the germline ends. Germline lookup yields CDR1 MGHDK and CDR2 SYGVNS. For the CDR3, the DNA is TGTGCCAGCAGTGAACGGGACAATGAGCAGTTCTTC. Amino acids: CASSERDNEQFF.

As DNA, the CDR3 is TGCGCCAGCAGCCAAGGACAGGGAGGGAGCTATGGCTACACCTTC. As protein: CASSQGQGGSYGYTF. V gene TRBV4-1 combines with J gene TRBJ1-2; TRBD1 matches 7 bases. The trim removed 1 base at V and 4 bases at J, leaving 6 bases unmatched. Germline CDR1 is MGHRA and CDR2 is YSYEKL. The CDR3 covers 15 residues.

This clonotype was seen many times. CDR3 protein: CASSRGRDRSGDTQYF. The CDR3 DNA reads TGTGCCAGCAGCCGCGGGAGGGACAGATCTGGAGATACGCAGTATTTT. The chain joins TRBV7-8 to TRBJ2-3; 9 bases are a match to TRBD2. This CDR3 spans 16 amino acids. Losses at the gene ends were 5 bases for V and 5 bases for J; bases not matched to a gene: 11. In germline, CDR1 is SGHVS, CDR2 FQNEAQ.

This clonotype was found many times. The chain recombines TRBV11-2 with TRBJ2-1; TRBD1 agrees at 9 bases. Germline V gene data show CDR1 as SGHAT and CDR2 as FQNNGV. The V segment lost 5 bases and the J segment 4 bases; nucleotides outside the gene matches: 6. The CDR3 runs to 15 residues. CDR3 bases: TGTGCCAGCAGCGCCCGACAGGGGGTATACAATGAGCAGTTCTTC. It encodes CASSARQGVYNEQFF.

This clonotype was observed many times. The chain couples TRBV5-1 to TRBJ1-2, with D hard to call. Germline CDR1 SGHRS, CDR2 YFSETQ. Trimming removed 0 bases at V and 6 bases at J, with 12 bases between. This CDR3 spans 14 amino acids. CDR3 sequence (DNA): TGCGCCAGCAGCTTGGTTTCGGTTTACGATGGCTACACCTTC. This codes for CASSLVSVYDGYTF.

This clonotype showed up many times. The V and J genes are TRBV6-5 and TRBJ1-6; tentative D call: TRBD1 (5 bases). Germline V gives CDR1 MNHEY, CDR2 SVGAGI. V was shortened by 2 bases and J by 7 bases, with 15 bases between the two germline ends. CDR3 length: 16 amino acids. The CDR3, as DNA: TGTGCCAGCAGTTACCGGAGGGGATCTGAGAATTCACCCCTCCACTTT. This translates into CASSYRRGSENSPLHF.

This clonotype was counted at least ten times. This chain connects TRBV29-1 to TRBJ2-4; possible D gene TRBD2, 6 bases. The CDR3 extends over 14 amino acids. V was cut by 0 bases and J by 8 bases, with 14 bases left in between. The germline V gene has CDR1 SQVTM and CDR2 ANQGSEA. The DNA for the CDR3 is TGCAGCGTTGAAGATCGAGGGCGCGGGGACATTCAGTACTTC. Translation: CSVEDRGRGDIQYF.

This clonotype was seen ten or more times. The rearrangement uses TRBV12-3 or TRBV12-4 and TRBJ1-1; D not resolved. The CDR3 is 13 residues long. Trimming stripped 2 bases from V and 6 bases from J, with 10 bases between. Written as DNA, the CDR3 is TGTGCCAGCAGTTTAACCGGAAGGGCTGAAGCTTTCTTT. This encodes CASSLTGRAEAFF.

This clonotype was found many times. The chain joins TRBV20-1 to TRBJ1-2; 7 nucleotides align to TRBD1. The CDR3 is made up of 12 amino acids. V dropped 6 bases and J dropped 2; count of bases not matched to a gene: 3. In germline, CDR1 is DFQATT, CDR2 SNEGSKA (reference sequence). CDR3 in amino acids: CSAPGGNYGYTF. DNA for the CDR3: TGCAGTGCCCCAGGGGGGAACTATGGCTACACCTTC.

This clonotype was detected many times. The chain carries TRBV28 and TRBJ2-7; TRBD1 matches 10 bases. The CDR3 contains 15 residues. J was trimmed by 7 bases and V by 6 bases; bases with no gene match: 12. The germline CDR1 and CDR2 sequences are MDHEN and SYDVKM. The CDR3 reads CASSSPGQGLGEQYF. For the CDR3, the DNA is TGTGCCAGCAGCTCCCCGGGACAGGGGCTGGGGGAGCAGTACTTC. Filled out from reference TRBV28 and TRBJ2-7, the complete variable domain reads DVKVTQSSRYLVKRTGEKVFLECVQDMDHENMFWYRQDPGLGLRLIYFSYDVKMKEKGDIPEGYSVSREKKERFSLILESASTNQTSMYLCASSSPGQGLGEQYFGPGTRLTVT.

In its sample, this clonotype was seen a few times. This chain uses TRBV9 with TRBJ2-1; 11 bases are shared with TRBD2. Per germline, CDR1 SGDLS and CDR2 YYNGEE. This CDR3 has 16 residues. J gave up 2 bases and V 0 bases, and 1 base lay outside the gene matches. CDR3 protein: CASSVAGLAAYNEQFF. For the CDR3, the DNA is TGTGCCAGCAGCGTAGCGGGACTAGCGGCCTACAATGAGCAGTTCTTC.

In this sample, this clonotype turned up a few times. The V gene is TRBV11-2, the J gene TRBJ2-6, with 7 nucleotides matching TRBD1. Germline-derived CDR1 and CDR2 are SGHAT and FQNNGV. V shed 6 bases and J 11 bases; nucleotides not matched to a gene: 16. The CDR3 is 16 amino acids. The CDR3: CASRFPGTVLRHVLTF. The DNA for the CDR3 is TGTGCCAGCAGATTTCCCGGGACAGTTCTTCGGCACGTCCTGACTTTC. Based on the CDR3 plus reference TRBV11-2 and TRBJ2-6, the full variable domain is EAGVAQSPRYKIIEKRQSVAFWCNPISGHATLYWYQQILGQGPKLLIQFQNNGVVDDSQLPKDRFSAERLKGVDSTLKIQPAKLEDSAVYLCASRFPGTVLRHVLTFGAGSRLTVL.

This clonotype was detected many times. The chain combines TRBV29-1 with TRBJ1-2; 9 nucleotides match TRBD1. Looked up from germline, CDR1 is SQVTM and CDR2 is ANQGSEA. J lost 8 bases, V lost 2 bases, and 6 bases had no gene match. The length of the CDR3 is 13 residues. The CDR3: CSVEWGQGLGYTF. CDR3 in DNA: TGCAGCGTTGAATGGGGACAGGGTCTGGGCTACACCTTC.

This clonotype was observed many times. DNA for the CDR3: TGCAGCCATCCAGGGAGCACAGATACGCAGTATTTT. It codes for CSHPGSTDTQYF. This sequence joins TRBV20-1 and TRBJ2-3, with a weak D call TRBD1 (5 bases). Germline lookup yields CDR1 DFQATT and CDR2 SNEGSKA (reference sequence). This CDR3 spans 12 amino acids.

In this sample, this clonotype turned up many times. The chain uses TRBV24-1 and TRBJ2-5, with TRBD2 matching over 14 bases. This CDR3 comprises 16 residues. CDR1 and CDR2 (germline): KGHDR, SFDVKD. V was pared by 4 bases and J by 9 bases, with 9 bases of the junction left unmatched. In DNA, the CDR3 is TGTGCCACCAGTGACCCCGGGACTAGCGGGAGAGGAGCCCAGTACTTC. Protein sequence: CATSDPGTSGRGAQYF.

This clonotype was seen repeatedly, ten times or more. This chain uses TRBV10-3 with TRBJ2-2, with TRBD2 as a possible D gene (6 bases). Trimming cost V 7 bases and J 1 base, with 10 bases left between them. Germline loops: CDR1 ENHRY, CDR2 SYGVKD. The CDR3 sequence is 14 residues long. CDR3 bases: TGTGCCATCACAACTAGCCTGAACACCGGGGAGCTGTTTTTT. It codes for CAITTSLNTGELFF.

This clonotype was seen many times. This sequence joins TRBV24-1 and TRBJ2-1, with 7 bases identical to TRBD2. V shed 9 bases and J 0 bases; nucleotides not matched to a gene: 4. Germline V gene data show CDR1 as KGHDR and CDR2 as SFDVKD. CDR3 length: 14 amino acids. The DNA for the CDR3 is TGTGCCACCCAGCGGGAAAGCTCCTACAATGAGCAGTTCTTC. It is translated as CATQRESSYNEQFF.